These 22 T cell receptor beta chains came from one sample sequenced in a study of metastatic and nonmetastatic thyroid tumors. TCRdb reanalyzed the PCR reads with MiXCR. The sample records roughly 40,000 clones, roughly a sixth being singletons. Thyroid surgery was preceded by no treatment in any patient. Sequencing was carried out using blood. The receptors shown here come from a female donor with papillary thyroid cancer or a benign thyroid nodule (not recorded which). Some clones in this sample may be carry-over from other donors' samples.

By proportion, this clone is medium-sized. The chain has TRBV6-1 and TRBJ1-3; no reliable D call. CDR3 length equals 15 residues. V lost 2 bases, J lost 0 bases, and 8 bases lay in between. Germline lookup yields CDR1 MNHNS and CDR2 SASEGT. The chain's CDR3 is CASSEYSGSGNTIYF. As DNA, the CDR3 is TGTGCCAGCAGTGAATACTCGGGCTCTGGAAACACCATATATTTT.

This chain links TRBV9 with TRBJ2-3; the match to TRBD2 covers 9 bases. CDR3 length: 16 residues. V shed 4 bases and J 5 bases; nucleotides not matched to a gene: 11. Germline CDR1 SGDLS, CDR2 YYNGEE. CDR3 nucleotide sequence: TGTGCCAGCAGCCCCCTTCGAGCGGGGGGATTAGATACGCAGTATTTT. It specifies CASSPLRAGGLDTQYF.

V is TRBV5-1 and J is TRBJ1-6; D is unclear. Germline values: CDR1 SGHRS, CDR2 YFSETQ. The CDR3 has 16 amino acids. V dropped 4 bases and J dropped 0 bases, with 11 bases sitting between them. The CDR3: CASSETTGSYNSPLHF. The CDR3 DNA reads as TGCGCCAGCAGCGAAACAACTGGCTCCTATAATTCACCCCTCCACTTT.

With respect to this clone: Being one base from a much bigger clone, this may be a read error. V and J are TRBV29-1 and TRBJ2-3; D is unclear. Trimming removed 6 bases from V and 6 bases from J, with 10 bases in between. The CDR3 is 11 residues long. Germline CDR1 and CDR2: SQVTM and ANQGSEA. The CDR3 sequence: CSVDKTDTQYF. CDR3 coding DNA: TGCAGCGTAGATAAGACGGATACGCAGTATTTT.

This clone has ten or more counts. The chain couples TRBV2 to TRBJ2-7; either TRBD1 or TRBD2 may supply D (6 bases each). The ends were cut back, 8 bases at V and 3 bases at J, with 20 bases in the middle. Germline V lookup: CDR1 SNHLY, CDR2 FYNNEI. This CDR3 has 15 amino acids. CDR3 sequence: CASRGGTLEGYEQYF. The CDR3 DNA sequence: TGTGCCAGCCGTGGGGGGACACTGGAGGGCTACGAGCAGTACTTC.

The V and J genes are TRBV28 and TRBJ2-5; maybe TRBD1 (6 bases). Trimming took off 6 bases at V and 4 bases at J, with 12 bases between the two ends. Germline V gives CDR1 MDHEN, CDR2 SYDVKM. CDR3 length: 13 residues. Written as DNA, the CDR3 is TGTGCCAGCAGAGTAGGGGGAGTAGAGACCCAGTACTTC. It codes for CASRVGGVETQYF.

This clone was found many times. The chain recombines TRBV5-1 with TRBJ1-2, with 11 bases identical to TRBD1. V lost 0 bases and J lost 6; bases outside the gene matches: 4. This CDR3 comprises 15 residues. Germline loops: CDR1 SGHRS, CDR2 YFSETQ. The CDR3 nucleotides are TGCGCCAGCAGCTTGGCGGGACAGGGGGGGCATGGCTACACCTTC. Translation: CASSLAGQGGHGYTF.

For this clone: Compared with germline, one end of the junction differs, possibly owing to a read error. J is TRBJ1-1 and V is TRBV27; weak D call: TRBD1 (6 bases). Germline V CDR1 and CDR2: MNHEY, SMNVEV (reference sequence). This CDR3 is 13 amino acids long. CDR3 protein: CAFSRGAGTESFF. The DNA of the CDR3 is TGTGCCTTTTCCCGGGGGGCAGGGACTGAATCTTTCTTT.

This clone was seen many times. The chain joins TRBV5-1 to TRBJ2-7, with D perhaps assigned TRBD1 or TRBD2 (5 bases each). Looked up from germline, CDR1 is SGHRS and CDR2 is YFSETQ. CDR3 size: 15 residues. V lost 0 bases, J lost 6 bases, and 16 bases lay in between. CDR3 DNA: TGCGCCAGCAGCTTGGGGGGGTCTTTCGCGGGCGAGCAGTACTTC. This encodes CASSLGGSFAGEQYF.

This clone was picked up many times. In the same sample, other DNA sequences code for this CDR3. The chain combines TRBV11-2 with TRBJ1-3; D not certain. This CDR3 has 14 amino acids. V was clipped by 3 bases and J by 6 bases, with 12 bases between them. Germline CDR1 SGHAT, CDR2 FQNNGV. Here the CDR3 DNA reads TGTGCCAGCAGCTTGGCAGCTTTGGAAAACACCATATATTTT. Protein product: CASSLAALENTIYF. The full variable domain, with the rest looked up from reference TRBV11-2 and TRBJ1-3, is EAGVAQSPRYKIIEKRQSVAFWCNPISGHATLYWYQQILGQGPKLLIQFQNNGVVDDSQLPKDRFSAERLKGVDSTLKIQPAKLEDSAVYLCASSLAALENTIYFGEGSWLTVV.

As to this clone: A read error may produce the germline difference seen at one junction end. Other DNA sequences within the sample encode an identical CDR3. This chain links TRBV20-1 with TRBJ1-3; the D is unclear. This CDR3 has 15 residues. Germline values: CDR1 DFQATT, CDR2 SNEGSKA (reference sequence). The CDR3 loop reads CSARPENAVGNTIYF. The CDR3 DNA reads as TGCAGTGCTAGGCCGGAAAACGCCGTGGGAAACACAATATATTTT.

This clone occurred many times. The J gene is TRBJ2-3, the V gene TRBV6-1, with D hard to call. This CDR3 has 14 residues. CDR1 is MNHNS and CDR2 is SASEGT in the germline V gene. Trimming shortened V by 9 bases and J by 0 bases, and 13 bases separated the two germline ends. The CDR3 region is CASAVEKSTDTQYF. For the CDR3, the DNA is TGTGCCAGTGCAGTCGAGAAGAGCACAGATACGCAGTATTTT.

This clone was observed at least ten times. J is TRBJ2-5 and V is TRBV6-5; 8 nucleotides align to TRBD2. Germline CDR1 reads MNHEY; CDR2 reads SVGAGI. Germline trimming cut 2 bases from V and 2 bases from J; bases unmatched to any gene: 10. CDR3 length: 17 residues. This chain's CDR3 is CASSYGTSGGDQETQYF. For the CDR3, the DNA is TGTGCCAGCAGTTACGGTACTAGCGGAGGAGATCAAGAGACCCAGTACTTC.

This clone was observed at least ten times. This chain joins TRBV6-1 and TRBJ1-5, with D possibly being TRBD1 (5 bases). The CDR3 is made up of 13 amino acids. CDR1 is MNHNS and CDR2 is SASEGT in the germline V gene. With 7 bases removed from V and 3 bases from J, the gap between germline ends came to 10 bases. The CDR3 DNA reads as TGTGCCAGCATGGTGACAGTCAATCAGCCCCAGCATTTT. It encodes CASMVTVNQPQHF.

In its sample, this clone was seen many times. The chain is built from TRBV7-9 and TRBJ2-7; D is unresolved. With 6 bases removed from V and 2 bases from J, the gap between germline ends came to 11 bases. Germline CDR1 reads SEHNR; CDR2 reads FQNEAQ (reference sequence). This CDR3 is built from 13 residues. The CDR3 sequence: CASSYPRAYEQYF. The CDR3 nucleotides read TGTGCCAGCAGTTACCCTAGGGCCTACGAGCAGTACTTC.

About this clone itself: The CDR3 end shows no conserved phenylalanine or tryptophan, and so a read error is likely. The chain has TRBV11-2 and TRBJ2-7; D remains unclear. The CDR3 runs 13 residues. V gave up 1 base and J gave up 3 bases, with 7 bases separating them. Germline CDR1 SGHAT, CDR2 FQNNGV. In DNA, the CDR3 is TGTGCCAGCAGCTTAGTCCGGGTCTACGAGCAGTACTCC. Translated: CASSLVRVYEQYS.

This clone appeared many times. The same CDR3 arises from other DNA sequences in this sample as well. The chain employs TRBV4-1 and TRBJ1-1; unclear D gene. From germline, CDR1 is MGHRA and CDR2 YSYEKL. V was trimmed by 0 bases and J by 1 base, leaving 6 bases between them. This CDR3 region has 14 residues. The CDR3 region is CASSQDAGNTEAFF. The DNA for the CDR3 is TGCGCCAGCAGCCAAGACGCCGGGAACACTGAAGCTTTCTTT.

This clone was counted ten times or more. The chain carries TRBV6-2 or TRBV6-3 and TRBJ2-5, with 10 bases identical to TRBD1. J was trimmed by 2 bases and V by 2 bases; bases with no gene match: 5. The CDR3 covers 16 residues. Germline V gene lookup returns CDR1 MNHEY and CDR2 SVGEGT. The CDR3 bases are TGTGCCAGCAGTTACGGCCCGGGACAGGGGCAAGAGACCCAGTACTTC. Translation gives CASSYGPGQGQETQYF.

This clone was seen ten or more times. The chain employs TRBV5-1 and TRBJ2-7; 8 bases map to TRBD1. Germline V lookup: CDR1 SGHRS, CDR2 YFSETQ. Unmatched junction bases numbered 10, after V lost 4 bases and J lost 13 bases. The CDR3 contains 12 residues. Here the CDR3 DNA reads TGCGCCAGCAGCAGTTCTATGGACAGGGTATACTTC. Translating it yields CASSSSMDRVYF.

V is TRBV12-5 and J is TRBJ2-1; D unclear. The germline V gene has CDR1 LGHNT and CDR2 FRNRAP. The CDR3 extends over 12 amino acids. Trimming stripped 10 bases from V and 7 bases from J, with 14 bases between. The CDR3 loop is CAIVLGVNEQFF. As DNA, the CDR3 is TGTGCTATTGTTTTGGGCGTAAATGAGCAGTTCTTC.

This clone was counted ten times or more. V gene TRBV5-1 combines with J gene TRBJ2-1, with TRBD2 as a possible D gene (6 bases). The CDR3 contains 14 residues. Germline values: CDR1 SGHRS, CDR2 YFSETQ. The V end lost 7 bases, the J end lost 7 bases, and 18 bases lay between the germline ends. In DNA form, the CDR3 reads TGCGCCAGCGAACGGGAGTCCTTCGGGAATGAGCAGTTCTTC. Translating gives CASERESFGNEQFF.

This clone was seen repeatedly, ten times or more. The same CDR3 also results from other DNA sequences found in this sample. The chain is built from TRBV12-3 or TRBV12-4 and TRBJ2-2; D not resolved. The CDR3 spans 16 residues. V was cut by 5 bases and J by 3 bases, with 16 bases left in between. The DNA for the CDR3 is TGTGCCAGCAGTCCACCCGGTGGGCCCCACACCGGGGAGCTGTTTTTT. It codes for CASSPPGGPHTGELFF.